A single sample is the source of the 20 T cell receptor beta chains below, sequenced in a study of blood T cell repertoires in COVID-19 (dated by TCRdb to 2019 to 2021). Libraries were prepared through the immunoSEQ multiplex PCR assay. Held by TCRdb, this immuneACCESS table contains in-frame sequences only and omits some clones. Under half of the omission traces to an unresolved V gene where checked; the cause of the rest is unknown. Counted in this sample were 40,000 to 50,000 clones; roughly 87% of them appeared once. The ten largest clones represent around 6.5% of the sample. Specimen: peripheral blood. These receptor sequences come from a human donor in a cohort sampled during active COVID-19.

This clone has more than one count but fewer than ten. The chain joins TRBV7-6 to TRBJ2-3, with D possibly TRBD2 on 5 matching bases. Between the trimmed V and J ends, which lost 1 base and 6 bases, there was a span of 11 bases. The CDR3 spans 14 residues. CDR1 and CDR2 from the germline V gene are SGHVS and FNYEAQ. The CDR3 protein is CASSLVGEYDTQYF. The CDR3, as DNA: TGTGCCAGCAGCTTAGTCGGGGAATATGATACGCAGTATTTT.

V usage is TRBV6-2 or TRBV6-3 and J usage is TRBJ2-1; D is perhaps TRBD1 (7 bases). This CDR3 has 16 amino acids. Germline V gene sequence: CDR1 MNHEY, CDR2 SVGEGT. Trimming removed 6 bases from V and 3 bases from J, with 18 bases in between. The CDR3 reads CASSRQGLTYYNEQFF. CDR3 in DNA: TGTGCCAGCAGCAGACAGGGACTCACTTACTACAATGAGCAGTTCTTC.

The chain links TRBV5-1 to TRBJ2-1, with D hard to call. Deletions cut 1 base from V and 7 bases from J, with 6 bases between. CDR1 and CDR2 from the germline V gene are SGHRS and YFSETQ. This CDR3 is 12 amino acids long. CDR3 sequence: CASSLSLNEQFF. CDR3 bases: TGCGCCAGCAGCTTGTCACTGAATGAGCAGTTCTTC.

The rearrangement joins TRBV12-5 to TRBJ2-3; maybe TRBD1 (5 bases). CDR1 and CDR2 (germline): LGHNT, FRNRAP. Between the trimmed V and J ends, which lost 5 bases and 0 bases, there was a span of 15 bases. The CDR3 has 16 residues. The CDR3 nucleotides read TGTGCTAGTGGTGCGCAGGGAAACCCTAGCACAGATACGCAGTATTTT. Its protein is CASGAQGNPSTDTQYF.

This chain connects TRBV6-2 or TRBV6-3 to TRBJ1-1, with 10 bases fitting TRBD1. V shed 3 bases and J 4 bases; nucleotides not matched to a gene: 2. The V gene's germline CDR1 is MNHEY and CDR2 SVGEGT. This CDR3 contains 14 residues. The CDR3 here is CASSYDRGRTEAFF. As DNA, the CDR3 is TGTGCCAGCAGTTATGACAGGGGGCGCACTGAAGCTTTCTTT.

The V gene is TRBV20-1, the J gene TRBJ1-5; perhaps TRBD1 as D (5 bases). Germline values: CDR1 DFQATT, CDR2 SNEGSKA (reference sequence). Deletions cut 3 bases from V and 5 bases from J, with 11 bases between. This CDR3 region has 13 residues. The DNA for the CDR3 is TGCAGTGCTAGTTCCCAGGGCGATCAGCCCCAGCATTTT. It encodes CSASSQGDQPQHF.

The gene calls are TRBV4-1 and TRBJ1-1, with D unresolved. The CDR3 is made up of 15 amino acids. Per germline, CDR1 MGHRA and CDR2 YSYEKL. Between the trimmed V and J ends, which lost 6 bases and 1 base, there was a span of 15 bases. CDR3 DNA: TGCGCCAGCAGACCCATCGTACACAGGAACACTGAAGCTTTCTTT. Amino acid sequence: CASRPIVHRNTEAFF.

J is TRBJ2-3 and V is TRBV5-4; TRBD2 agrees at 12 bases. The CDR3 extends over 15 amino acids. Losses at the gene ends were 8 bases for V and 2 bases for J; bases not matched to a gene: 6. Germline CDR1 reads SGHNT; CDR2 reads YYREEE (reference sequence). CDR3 bases: TGTGCCAGTGGGAGGACTAGCGGGGCCACAGATACGCAGTATTTT. Protein: CASGRTSGATDTQYF.

The chain links TRBV5-5 to TRBJ1-1, with D perhaps matching TRBD1 (5 bases). The CDR3 sequence is 14 residues long. V was cut by 2 bases and J by 4 bases, with 12 bases left in between. The germline V gene encodes CDR1 SGHKS and CDR2 YYEKEE (reference sequence). The CDR3 nucleotides are TGTGCCAGCAGCTTATTGCGGGGGAGCACTGAAGCTTTCTTT. Translating it yields CASSLLRGSTEAFF. The entire variable domain, with the rest obtained from reference TRBV5-5 and TRBJ1-1, is as follows: DAGVTQSPTHLIKTRGQQVTLRCSPISGHKSVSWYQQVLGQGPQFIFQYYEKEERGRGNFPDRFSARQFPNYSSELNVNALLLGDSALYLCASSLLRGSTEAFFGQGTRLTVV.

The rearrangement links TRBV6-5 to TRBJ2-7; TRBD1 matches at 9 bases. Germline V gives CDR1 MNHEY, CDR2 SVGAGI. The CDR3 is 13 residues long. Trimming at V came to 11 bases and at J to 8 bases, leaving 13 bases not matched to a gene. CDR3 region: CASHDPGTGKQYF. CDR3 coding DNA: TGTGCCTCCCATGATCCCGGGACAGGGAAGCAGTACTTC.

V and J are TRBV5-1 and TRBJ1-2; 9 positions agree with TRBD1. V lost 7 bases to trimming and J lost 2 bases; unmatched junction nucleotides: 6. This CDR3 contains 14 residues. Germline V gives CDR1 SGHRS, CDR2 YFSETQ. The CDR3 region is CASGPGQGNYGYTF. The CDR3, as DNA: TGCGCCAGCGGTCCGGGACAGGGCAACTATGGCTACACCTTC.

V and J are TRBV5-5 and TRBJ2-3, with a possible D match to TRBD1 (5 bases). The CDR3 loop spans 16 amino acids. In germline, CDR1 is SGHKS, CDR2 YYEKEE (reference sequence). Trimming shortened V by 1 base and J by 1 base, and 13 bases separated the two germline ends. The CDR3 sequence: CASSLSVGVGTDTQYF. CDR3 DNA sequence: TGTGCCAGCAGCTTGTCGGTAGGGGTGGGCACAGATACGCAGTATTTT.

The rearrangement links TRBV25-1 to TRBJ1-6, with 9 bases fitting TRBD1. The CDR3 has 15 residues. Germline V gene sequence: CDR1 MGHDK, CDR2 SYGVNS. Trimming cost V 6 bases and J 8 bases; bases outside gene matches: 8. The CDR3 sequence: CASSKETGGYSPLHF. The CDR3 coding sequence is TGTGCCAGCAGCAAAGAGACAGGGGGATATTCACCCCTCCACTTT. The full variable domain, with the rest looked up from reference TRBV25-1 and TRBJ1-6, is EADIYQTPRYLVIGTGKKITLECSQTMGHDKMYWYQQDPGMELHLIHYSYGVNSTEKGDLSSESTVSRIRTEHFPLTLESARPSHTSQYLCASSKETGGYSPLHFGNGTRLTVT.

The chain has TRBV7-6 and TRBJ2-5; 9 positions match TRBD1. V lost 1 base, J lost 7 bases, and 7 bases stayed unmatched. The germline gives CDR1 SGHVS, CDR2 FNYEAQ. The length of the CDR3 is 15 residues. The CDR3 coding sequence is TGTGCCAGCAGCTTAGACAGGGGGCCCCTCGGGACCCAGTACTTC. Translation gives CASSLDRGPLGTQYF.

This chain joins TRBV3-1 (or the pseudogene TRBV3-2) and TRBJ2-2; 8 nucleotides match TRBD1. V lost 0 bases and J lost 4; bases outside the gene matches: 10. Germline V gene sequence: CDR1 LGHDT, CDR2 YNNKEL (reference sequence). CDR3 length equals 18 residues. The CDR3 reads CASSQEVIRQGATGELFF. CDR3 DNA sequence: TGTGCCAGCAGCCAAGAAGTGATTCGGCAGGGGGCCACCGGGGAGCTGTTTTTT.

V gene TRBV2 combines with J gene TRBJ2-1, with 8 bases fitting TRBD1. Trimming removed 6 bases from V and 7 bases from J; junction bases left unmatched: 8. The CDR3 covers 14 residues. Germline V gene sequence: CDR1 SNHLY, CDR2 FYNNEI. CDR3 amino acids: CASSLTGADNEQFF. The CDR3 nucleotides are TGTGCCAGCAGCCTGACAGGGGCAGATAATGAGCAGTTCTTC.

This rearrangement joins TRBV27 to TRBJ1-5, with D uncertain. CDR3 size: 15 residues. Germline V lookup: CDR1 MNHEY, CDR2 SMNVEV (reference sequence). V lost 0 bases, J lost 0 bases, and 6 bases lay in between. The DNA of the CDR3 is TGTGCCAGCAGTTTATCCCGGTATAGCAATCAGCCCCAGCATTTT. Translation gives CASSLSRYSNQPQHF.

This chain connects TRBV19 to TRBJ1-2; the match to TRBD1 covers 8 bases. Germline CDR1 reads LNHDA; CDR2 reads SQIVND (reference sequence). This CDR3 comprises 16 residues. Trimming cost V 6 bases and J 0 bases; bases outside gene matches: 9. CDR3 sequence: CASRKGQAKANYGYTF. CDR3 nucleotide sequence: TGTGCCAGTAGAAAGGGACAGGCGAAAGCTAACTATGGCTACACCTTC.

This clone has more than one count but fewer than ten. The chain uses TRBV5-5 and TRBJ2-1; D gene ambiguous. The CDR3 sequence is 11 residues long. Germline-derived CDR1 and CDR2 are SGHKS and YYEKEE (reference sequence). The V end was cut by 0 bases, the J end by 8 bases, with 3 bases between. The CDR3 sequence is CASSLVDEQFF. DNA of the CDR3: TGTGCCAGCAGCTTGGTCGATGAGCAGTTCTTC.

V is TRBV18 and J is TRBJ1-2; unclear D gene. CDR3 size: 12 residues. In germline, CDR1 is KGHSH, CDR2 LQKENI. Trimming cost V 5 bases and J 6 bases, with 10 bases left between them. CDR3 region: CASSSILDGYTF. DNA of the CDR3: TGTGCCAGCTCATCCATTCTAGATGGCTACACCTTC.